This T cell receptor beta chain is from a study of T-cell memory formation after mild COVID-19. J lost 3 bases, V lost 6 bases, and 17 bases had no gene match. The CDR3 is 17 amino acids. TCRdb analysed the 5' RACE reads with MiXCR anew, one entry per CDR3 protein. Found here are approximately 430,000 distinct CDR3 sequences, 20% to 25% of them singletons; the top ten hold about 12%. This clonotype was seen a few times. Input material: PBMCs or a T cell subset sorted from them (not recorded which). This chain uses TRBV12-3 or TRBV12-4 with TRBJ2-7, with 7 bases fitting TRBD2. The sequence came from an adult woman who had mild COVID-19 (a few samples of this study predate the infection). Cell type and time point are not known. The CDR3: CASSPEGPGTTSYEQYF. CDR3 nucleotide sequence: TGTGCCAGCAGCCCCGAAGGGCCTGGGACTACCAGCTACGAGCAGTACTTC.